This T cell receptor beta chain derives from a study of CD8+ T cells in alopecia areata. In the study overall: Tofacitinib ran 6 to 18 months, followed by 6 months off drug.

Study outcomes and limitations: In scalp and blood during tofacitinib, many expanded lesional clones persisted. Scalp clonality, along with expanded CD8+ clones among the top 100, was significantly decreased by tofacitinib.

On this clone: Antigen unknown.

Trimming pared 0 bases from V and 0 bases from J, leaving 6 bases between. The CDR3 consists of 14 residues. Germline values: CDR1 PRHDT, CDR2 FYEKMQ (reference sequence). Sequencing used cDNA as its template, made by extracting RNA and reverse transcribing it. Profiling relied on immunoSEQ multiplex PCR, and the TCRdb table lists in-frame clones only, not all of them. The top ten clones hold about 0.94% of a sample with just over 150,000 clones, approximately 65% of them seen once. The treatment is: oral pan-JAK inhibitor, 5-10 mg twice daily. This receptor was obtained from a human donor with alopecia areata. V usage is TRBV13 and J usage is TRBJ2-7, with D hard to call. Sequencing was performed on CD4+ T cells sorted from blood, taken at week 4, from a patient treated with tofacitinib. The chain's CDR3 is CASSLGPSSYEQYF. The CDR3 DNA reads TGTGCCAGCAGCTTAGGGCCCAGCTCCTACGAGCAGTACTTC.